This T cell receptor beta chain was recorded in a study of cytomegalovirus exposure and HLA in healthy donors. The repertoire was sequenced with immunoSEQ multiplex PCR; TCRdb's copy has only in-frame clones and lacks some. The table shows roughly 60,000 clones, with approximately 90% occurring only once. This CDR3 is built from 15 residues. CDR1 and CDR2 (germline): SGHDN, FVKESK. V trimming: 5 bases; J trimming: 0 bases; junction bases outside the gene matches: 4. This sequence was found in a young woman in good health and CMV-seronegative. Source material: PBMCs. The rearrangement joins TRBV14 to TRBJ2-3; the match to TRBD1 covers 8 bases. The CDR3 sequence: CASSVTGGSTDTQYF. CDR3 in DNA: TGTGCCAGCAGCGTAACAGGGGGAAGCACAGATACGCAGTATTTT.